These T cell receptor beta chains were read from a single sample in a study of T cell changes during pregnancy in multiple sclerosis. The protocol was immunoSEQ multiplex PCR, while the TCRdb copy is restricted to in-frame clones and leaves out a portion. The sample shows 60,000 to 90,000 clones, about 92% of them seen only once. The material was peripheral blood, obtained after pregnancy. These receptors were taken from a female donor in good health, enrolled as a control in a pregnancy study. Each CDR3 is given with its conserved first and last residue. The D gene is left open where the match is weak. Only part of the rows carry a size: once, few, many, or a class if the clone is expanded.

abundance	v_gene	j_gene	len	d_gene	CDR3aa	CDR3nt
.	TRBV28	TRBJ2-7	15	TRBD1	CASSSQGSFNYEQYF	TGTGCCAGCAGTTCACAGGGGTCGTTTAACTACGAGCAGTACTTC
.	TRBV7-9	TRBJ1-2	14	.	CASSLMQVEDGYTF	TGTGCCAGCAGCTTAATGCAGGTGGAAGATGGCTACACCTTC
.	TRBV5-1	TRBJ1-2	14	.	CASSLEAVNYGYTF	TGCGCCAGCAGCTTGGAGGCGGTTAACTATGGCTACACCTTC
.	TRBV11-2	TRBJ2-1	14	.	CASSIGSRGGTQFF	TGTGCCAGCAGCATAGGGAGTAGGGGGGGCACGCAGTTCTTC
.	TRBV11-2	TRBJ2-7	15	.	CASSQTLGGGYEQYF	TGTGCCAGCAGCCAAACCCTGGGCGGAGGATACGAGCAGTACTTC
.	TRBV18	TRBJ2-7	13	TRBD1	CASSRTGSYEQYF	TGTGCCAGCTCTAGGACAGGGTCCTACGAGCAGTACTTC
.	TRBV18	TRBJ2-2	15	.	CASSPLDRGTGELFF	TGTGCCAGCTCACCACTGGACAGAGGCACCGGGGAGCTGTTTTTT
.	TRBV29-1	TRBJ2-5	14	.	CSVDVGPAQETQYF	TGCAGCGTTGATGTGGGGCCAGCACAAGAGACCCAGTACTTC
.	TRBV5-6	TRBJ1-1	14	TRBD1	CASSFKGAYTEAFF	TGTGCCAGCAGCTTTAAGGGGGCTTACACTGAAGCTTTCTTT
.	TRBV5-5	TRBJ1-5	15	.	CASSLQGNSNQPQHF	TGTGCCAGCAGCTTGCAGGGTAATAGCAATCAGCCCCAGCATTTT
.	TRBV5-1	TRBJ1-1	15	TRBD1	CASSLGTGVNTEAFF	TGCGCCAGCAGCTTGGGGACAGGCGTGAACACTGAAGCTTTCTTT
few	TRBV12-5	TRBJ2-2	15	TRBD2	CASGLELAGAGELFF	TGTGCTAGTGGTTTGGAACTAGCGGGAGCCGGGGAGCTGTTTTTT
many	TRBV6-1	TRBJ2-7	15	TRBD1	CASTRDGDRVYEQYF	TGTGCCAGCACCCGAGATGGGGACAGGGTCTACGAGCAGTACTTC
.	TRBV14	TRBJ1-6	15	.	CASSLPGSYNSPLHF	TGTGCCAGCAGCCTGCCGGGCTCCTATAATTCACCCCTCCACTTT
.	TRBV27	TRBJ2-7	16	TRBD2	CASRTSGRPLTYEQYF	TGTGCCAGCCGGACTAGCGGGAGGCCCCTAACCTACGAGCAGTACTTC
.	TRBV5-1	TRBJ2-3	17	TRBD2	CASSLSAASGSTDTQYF	TGCGCCAGCAGCCTCTCCGCGGCTAGCGGAAGCACAGATACGCAGTATTTT
.	TRBV5-5	TRBJ2-5	15	.	CASSLLVLPWETQYF	TGTGCCAGCAGCTTGTTAGTCCTACCCTGGGAGACCCAGTACTTC
.	TRBV4-2	TRBJ2-7	16	TRBD1	CASSQETGGGSYEQYF	TGTGCCAGCAGCCAGGAGACAGGGGGTGGCTCCTACGAGCAGTACTTC
.	TRBV19	TRBJ1-1	12	TRBD1	CASTNRGIEAFF	TGTGCCAGTACCAACAGGGGAATTGAAGCTTTCTTT
.	TRBV7-2	TRBJ2-1	16	TRBD1	CASSAQGPLISNEQFF	TGTGCCAGCAGCGCACAGGGGCCCCTTATTTCAAATGAGCAGTTCTTC
once	TRBV7-2	TRBJ2-1	19	TRBD2	CASSLDRTSGRAGYNEQFF	TGTGCCAGCAGCTTAGACCGGACTAGCGGGAGGGCGGGCTACAATGAGCAGTTCTTC
.	TRBV28	TRBJ2-7	15	TRBD2	CASRIGLAGSYEQYF	TGTGCCAGCAGAATCGGACTAGCGGGAAGCTACGAGCAGTACTTC
.	TRBV9	TRBJ2-1	15	.	CASSTDSGSYNEQFF	TGTGCCAGCAGCACCGATAGCGGTTCCTACAATGAGCAGTTCTTC
.	TRBV28	TRBJ2-1	11	.	CASSFPNEQFF	TGTGCCAGCAGTTTCCCAAATGAGCAGTTCTTC
.	TRBV7-3	TRBJ2-2	15	.	CASSLLGRDTGELFF	TGTGCCAGCAGCTTGTTGGGCAGGGACACCGGGGAGCTGTTTTTT
.	TRBV7-3	TRBJ2-2	18	TRBD2	CASSFFGRGSSNTGELFF	TGTGCCAGCAGCTTCTTTGGGAGGGGCTCCTCGAACACCGGGGAGCTGTTTTTT
.	TRBV18	TRBJ2-1	14	TRBD2	CASSPSGPYNEQFF	TGTGCCAGCTCACCTAGCGGGCCGTACAATGAGCAGTTCTTC
.	TRBV21-1	TRBJ2-2	18	.	CASNIASGGTTNTGELFF	TGTGCCAGCAATATTGCTAGCGGGGGGACCACGAACACCGGGGAGCTGTTTTTT
.	TRBV2	TRBJ1-2	13	.	CASSVQANYGYTF	TGTGCCAGCAGTGTTCAGGCCAACTATGGCTACACCTTC
.	TRBV2	TRBJ2-2	17	.	CASSESEAKGHLGELFF	TGTGCCAGCAGTGAATCCGAGGCAAAGGGGCACCTAGGGGAGCTGTTTTTT
.	TRBV2	TRBJ2-2	15	TRBD2	CASSVLAGGTGELFF	TGTGCCAGCAGTGTCCTAGCGGGGGGCACCGGGGAGCTGTTTTTT
.	TRBV2	TRBJ1-4	13	TRBD1	CASVQGVVEKLFF	TGTGCCAGCGTACAGGGGGTAGTGGAAAAACTGTTTTTT
.	TRBV10-3	TRBJ2-1	12	.	CAIRDSPNEQFF	TGTGCCATCAGGGACAGTCCCAATGAGCAGTTCTTC
few	TRBV28	TRBJ1-2	12	.	CASSLYSRGYTF	TGTGCCAGCAGTTTATACAGCCGTGGCTACACCTTC
.	TRBV13	TRBJ1-1	15	.	CASSLGGSMNTEAFF	TGTGCCAGCAGCTTAGGGGGCAGCATGAACACTGAAGCTTTCTTT
.	TRBV30	TRBJ2-7	14	.	CAWRREGGSYEQYF	TGTGCCTGGAGGAGGGAAGGGGGATCCTACGAGCAGTACTTC
once	TRBV5-6	TRBJ2-7	13	.	CASSLSSGIEQYF	TGTGCCAGCAGCTTGTCGTCAGGAATCGAGCAGTACTTC
.	TRBV7-2	TRBJ2-7	13	TRBD2	CASSSSGTYEQYF	TGTGCCAGCAGTTCTAGCGGCACCTACGAGCAGTACTTC
.	TRBV6-1	TRBJ1-6	14	.	CASRILGGDSPLHF	TGTGCCAGCAGAATCCTGGGGGGGGATTCACCCCTCCACTTT
.	TRBV18	TRBJ2-7	16	TRBD1	CASSPYRDRVVLGQYF	TGTGCCAGCTCACCTTACCGGGACAGGGTAGTTCTAGGGCAGTACTTC
.	TRBV7-9	TRBJ1-5	18	.	CASSLEKGIAKRNQPQHF	TGTGCCAGCAGCTTAGAAAAAGGTATAGCCAAGCGAAATCAGCCCCAGCATTTT
.	TRBV5-1	TRBJ1-4	14	.	CASSPLATNEKLFF	TGCGCCAGCAGCCCCCTTGCAACTAATGAAAAACTGTTTTTT
.	TRBV6-6	TRBJ2-1	12	TRBD1	CASRPGTGGQFF	TGTGCCAGCAGGCCAGGGACAGGGGGGCAGTTCTTC
.	TRBV27	TRBJ2-1	14	.	CASKGWDFYNEQFF	TGTGCCAGCAAGGGGTGGGATTTTTACAATGAGCAGTTCTTC
.	TRBV27	TRBJ1-2	15	.	CASSWGGANPMGYTF	TGTGCCAGCAGTTGGGGCGGGGCAAACCCTATGGGCTACACCTTC
.	TRBV7-2	TRBJ2-3	16	TRBD1	CASSLRGHPSTDTQYF	TGTGCCAGCAGCTTAAGGGGGCACCCATCCACAGATACGCAGTATTTT